One sample yielded the 14 T cell receptor beta chains listed below, sequenced in a study of T-cell memory formation after mild COVID-19. TCRdb re-called the 5' RACE reads with MiXCR, one entry per CDR3 protein. The table shows some 340,000 distinct CDR3 sequences, with about an eighth occurring only once. The sample comprised PBMCs or a T cell subset sorted from them (not recorded which). Receptors originate from a young man who had mild COVID-19 (a few samples of this study predate the infection). Cell type and time point are not known.

This clonotype occurred a few times. The chain recombines TRBV9 with TRBJ1-4; TRBD1 might be the D (5 bases). The germline gives CDR1 SGDLS, CDR2 YYNGEE. The CDR3 covers 13 residues. The V end was cut by 5 bases, the J end by 7 bases, with 12 bases between. The CDR3, as DNA: TGTGCCAGCAGTCAAGACCAGGGTGAAAAACTGTTTTTT. This encodes CASSQDQGEKLFF.

This sequence joins TRBV5-4 and TRBJ2-5; 9 nucleotides match TRBD1. CDR1 and CDR2 (germline): SGHNT, YYREEE (reference sequence). This CDR3 spans 14 amino acids. J lost 5 bases, V lost 1 base, and 3 bases had no gene match. CDR3 bases: TGTGCCAGCAGCTTGACAGGGGGCAGGGAGACCCAGTACTTC. It translates to CASSLTGGRETQYF.

This sequence joins TRBV7-9 and TRBJ2-1; no reliable D call. The CDR3 sequence is 12 residues long. V was pared by 1 base and J by 12 bases, with 10 bases between. The germline gives CDR1 SEHNR, CDR2 FQNEAQ (reference sequence). The CDR3 here is CASSLGRPWQFF. Written as DNA, the CDR3 is TGTGCCAGCAGCTTAGGCAGGCCTTGGCAGTTCTTC.

The V call is TRBV20-1, the J call TRBJ2-3; D uncertain. The CDR3 has 13 amino acids. The germline V gene has CDR1 DFQATT and CDR2 SNEGSKA (reference sequence). With 6 bases removed from V and 4 bases from J, the gap between germline ends came to 14 bases. CDR3 sequence (DNA): TGCAGTGCGGTTGACAAAACCCCAGATACGCAGTATTTT. It codes for CSAVDKTPDTQYF.

The V call is TRBV20-1, the J call TRBJ2-2; D may be TRBD2 (6 bases). V lost 1 base and J 4 bases, leaving 16 bases between the germline ends. CDR1 DFQATT and CDR2 SNEGSKA come from the germline V gene (reference sequence). CDR3 length: 16 amino acids. DNA for the CDR3: TGCAGTGCTAGAGGCATCAGGAGGGGCCCCACCGGGGAGCTGTTTTTT. This sequence encodes CSARGIRRGPTGELFF.

In its sample, this clonotype was seen a few times. The chain is built from TRBV6-2 or TRBV6-3 and TRBJ2-7; 9 bases line up with TRBD1. Germline loops: CDR1 MNHEY, CDR2 SVGEGT. This CDR3 spans 14 amino acids. The V segment lost 6 bases and the J segment 3 bases; nucleotides outside the gene matches: 6. The CDR3 here is CASSPTGGFYEQYF. For the CDR3, the DNA is TGTGCCAGCAGCCCGACAGGGGGGTTCTACGAGCAGTACTTC.

The J gene is TRBJ2-3, the V gene TRBV15; D is perhaps TRBD2 (7 bases). Trimming left V 6 bases short and J 5 bases short, with 15 bases between. Per germline, CDR1 LNHNV and CDR2 YYDKDF (reference sequence). The CDR3 has 14 residues. This CDR3 reads CATSRGGPGDTQYF. The CDR3 bases are TGTGCCACCAGTAGGGGGGGGCCTGGAGATACGCAGTATTTT.

The chain links TRBV7-6 to TRBJ1-1, with D possibly matching TRBD1 (5 bases). CDR3 length: 13 residues. V lost 5 bases to trimming and J lost 5 bases, with 12 bases between them. The germline gives CDR1 SGHVS, CDR2 FNYEAQ. The CDR3, as DNA: TGTGCCAGCAGCCTCCGGGCAGGGACTGAAGCTTTCTTT. Residues: CASSLRAGTEAFF.

This clonotype was observed a few times. The V gene is TRBV4-2, the J gene TRBJ2-3; 7 nucleotides match TRBD2. The CDR3 loop spans 20 amino acids. Germline assignment: CDR1 LGHNA and CDR2 YNFKEQ. V shed 4 bases, J shed 1 base, and the junction held 20 bases outside the gene matches. CDR3 loop: CASSLNPLGAGVTGTDTQYF. CDR3 bases: TGTGCCAGCAGCCTAAACCCTCTCGGCGCGGGGGTTACGGGCACAGATACGCAGTATTTT.

A few counts support this clonotype. The gene calls are TRBV4-3 and TRBJ2-3; tentatively, D is TRBD1 or TRBD2 (5 bases each). The CDR3 extends over 15 amino acids. Looked up from germline, CDR1 is LGHNA and CDR2 is YSLEER. Trimming took off 2 bases at V and 2 bases at J, with 11 bases between the two ends. CDR3 protein: CASSQRGPSTDTQYF. CDR3 DNA sequence: TGCGCCAGCAGCCAACGGGGACCCTCCACAGATACGCAGTATTTT.

The chain combines TRBV18 with TRBJ2-7; 7 bases line up with TRBD1. Germline loops: CDR1 KGHSH, CDR2 LQKENI. V trimming: 8 bases; J trimming: 5 bases; junction bases outside the gene matches: 12. This CDR3 has 14 amino acids. The CDR3 region is CASVRGQGENEQYF. The CDR3 DNA reads TGTGCCAGCGTCCGCGGCCAGGGGGAAAACGAGCAGTACTTC.

This clonotype was counted at least ten times. J is TRBJ1-6 and V is TRBV30, with unresolved D. Germline V gene lookup returns CDR1 GTSNPN and CDR2 SVGIG (reference sequence). Trimming took off 0 bases at V and 7 bases at J, with 7 bases between the two ends. The CDR3 contains 13 residues. The CDR3 nucleotides read TGTGCCTGGAGTGTATACGAGAATTCACCCCTCCACTTT. Translating gives CAWSVYENSPLHF. Supplemented by reference TRBV30 and TRBJ1-6, the full variable domain reads SQTIHQWPATLVQPVGSPLSLECTVEGTSNPNLYWYRQAAGRGLQLLFYSVGIGQISSEVPQNLSASRPQDRQFILSSKKLLLSDSGFYLCAWSVYENSPLHFGNGTRLTVT.

The V and J genes are TRBV12-3 or TRBV12-4 and TRBJ1-1; 8 bases line up with TRBD1. The CDR3 loop spans 10 amino acids. The V and J ends lost 10 bases and 8 bases, in that order; junction bases with no gene match: 3. The CDR3 loop is CATRGQEAFF. The CDR3 DNA is TGTGCCACCAGGGGGCAGGAAGCTTTCTTT.

J is TRBJ1-4 and V is TRBV5-6; D may be TRBD1 (6 bases). CDR1 and CDR2 (germline): SGHDT, YYEEEE. The V and J ends lost 5 bases and 5 bases respectively, with 13 bases between them. CDR3 length equals 14 residues. The CDR3, as DNA: TGTGCCAGCAGGAAGACAGGCTTAAATGAAAAACTGTTTTTT. It specifies CASRKTGLNEKLFF.